The 20 T cell receptor beta chains listed next were all sequenced from one sample in a study of TIL therapy for anti-PD-1-resistant metastatic lung cancer. The time point here: pre-treatment sample, taken before nivolumab and TIL therapy. Sequencing used immunoSEQ v3. The data were produced by immunoSEQ multiplex PCR, yet TCRdb's version contains in-frame clones alone and is incomplete. The table has about 59,000 clones, 70% to 75% seen once. The sequences come from blood, collected at baseline. These receptors were collected from a person between 25 and 79 years old with non-small cell lung cancer.

The V gene is TRBV5-1, the J gene TRBJ2-1, with 14 nucleotides matching TRBD2. Germline V gene sequence: CDR1 SGHRS, CDR2 YFSETQ. Germline trimming cut 0 bases from V and 15 bases from J; bases unmatched to any gene: 8. This CDR3 is 15 amino acids long. The CDR3 reads CASSLAGTSGSNWFF. The CDR3 DNA reads TGCGCCAGCAGCTTGGCCGGGACTAGCGGGAGCAATTGGTTCTTC.

This chain links TRBV11-3 with TRBJ1-1, with unresolved D. The germline V gene has CDR1 SGHNT and CDR2 YENEEA. Trimming stripped 0 bases from V and 5 bases from J, with 13 bases between. CDR3 length: 15 amino acids. This chain's CDR3 is CASSLDDRMGTEAFF. The CDR3 nucleotides are TGTGCCAGCAGCTTAGATGACCGGATGGGGACTGAAGCTTTCTTT.

The chain is built from TRBV11-2 and TRBJ1-1; the D is unclear. The V and J ends lost 5 bases and 2 bases respectively, with 9 bases between them. The length of the CDR3 is 13 residues. Germline assignment: CDR1 SGHAT and CDR2 FQNNGV. CDR3 DNA: TGTGCCAGCAGCCCCGAGAGAAACACTGAAGCTTTCTTT. This codes for CASSPERNTEAFF. The full variable domain, rest sourced from reference TRBV11-2 and TRBJ1-1, is EAGVAQSPRYKIIEKRQSVAFWCNPISGHATLYWYQQILGQGPKLLIQFQNNGVVDDSQLPKDRFSAERLKGVDSTLKIQPAKLEDSAVYLCASSPERNTEAFFGQGTRLTVV.

The chain joins TRBV14 to TRBJ2-7, with 13 bases identical to TRBD2. The CDR3 loop spans 13 amino acids. The germline V gene has CDR1 SGHDN and CDR2 FVKESK. Losses at the gene ends were 6 bases for V and 9 bases for J; bases not matched to a gene: 5. In DNA, the CDR3 is TGTGCCAGCAGTCGGACTAGCGGGAGTAGGCAGTACTTC. This encodes CASSRTSGSRQYF.

The J gene is TRBJ1-5, the V gene TRBV16; unclear D gene. V lost 4 bases and J lost 4, with 17 bases in between. Germline CDR1 and CDR2: KGHSY and FQNENV. The CDR3 runs 16 residues. The CDR3 DNA follows: TGTGCCAGCAGCCCTCGGGCAGGTCAGAGTAATCAGCCCCAGCATTTT. It encodes CASSPRAGQSNQPQHF.

V and J are TRBV19 and TRBJ2-1; 9 nucleotides match TRBD2. With 3 bases clipped from V and 9 bases from J, the junction kept 12 bases outside the gene matches. This CDR3 is built from 16 residues. Looked up from germline, CDR1 is LNHDA and CDR2 is SQIVND (reference sequence). CDR3 sequence (DNA): TGTGCCAGTAGTATTGGCGGGGGGGCGAGTAGGGGTGAGCAGTTCTTC. Its translation is CASSIGGGASRGEQFF. The whole variable domain, remainder taken from reference TRBV19 and TRBJ2-1, is DGGITQSPKYLFRKEGQNVTLSCEQNLNHDAMYWYRQDPGQGLRLIYYSQIVNDFQKGDIAEGYSVSREKKESFPLTVTSAQKNPTAFYLCASSIGGGASRGEQFFGPGTRLTVL.

The chain has TRBV5-4 and TRBJ2-5, with TRBD1 matching 10 bases. This CDR3 contains 16 residues. J was trimmed by 5 bases and V by 4 bases; bases with no gene match: 11. CDR1 and CDR2 from the germline V gene are SGHNT and YYREEE (reference sequence). CDR3 DNA: TGTGCCAGCAGCCCTCGACAGGGGGCAATCGGGGAGACCCAGTACTTC. Protein: CASSPRQGAIGETQYF.

The V gene is TRBV29-1, the J gene TRBJ2-7; 7 positions match TRBD2. Germline V gives CDR1 SQVTM, CDR2 ANQGSEA. The V and J ends lost 6 bases and 2 bases, in that order; junction bases with no gene match: 10. The CDR3 consists of 14 residues. CDR3 region: CSVISREWPYEQYF. Written as DNA, the CDR3 is TGCAGCGTGATATCGCGGGAGTGGCCCTACGAGCAGTACTTC.

This clone was counted a single time. The chain couples TRBV19 to TRBJ1-1; 7 bases fit TRBD1. This CDR3 has 15 residues. J was trimmed by 5 bases and V by 4 bases; bases with no gene match: 10. The V gene's germline CDR1 is LNHDA and CDR2 SQIVND (reference sequence). CDR3 nucleotides: TGTGCCAGTAGTACCCGGACAGGTTGGGAGACTGAAGCTTTCTTT. Its protein product is CASSTRTGWETEAFF.

The chain carries TRBV19 and TRBJ1-1, with unresolved D. The length of the CDR3 is 16 residues. CDR1 and CDR2 (germline): LNHDA, SQIVND (reference sequence). V was trimmed by 7 bases and J by 1 base, leaving 19 bases between them. The CDR3 is CASIPRSGTKNTEAFF. CDR3 sequence (DNA): TGTGCCAGTATACCCAGGTCGGGAACTAAGAACACTGAAGCTTTCTTT.

The table lists this clone with a few counts. The chain carries TRBV9 and TRBJ2-1; the D gene is possibly TRBD1 (6 bases). This CDR3 comprises 13 residues. V was clipped by 0 bases and J by 10 bases, with 11 bases between them. Germline V lookup: CDR1 SGDLS, CDR2 YYNGEE. In DNA form, the CDR3 reads TGTGCCAGCAGCGTAGCAGGGGAAAACGAGCAGTTCTTC. Translation gives CASSVAGENEQFF.

The gene calls are TRBV28 and TRBJ1-6, with D maybe TRBD1 (5 bases). The CDR3 is made up of 15 amino acids. Trimming left V 6 bases short and J 3 bases short, with 12 bases between. Germline V gives CDR1 MDHEN, CDR2 SYDVKM. CDR3 protein: CASSPGTYYNSPLHF. CDR3 nucleotides: TGTGCCAGCAGCCCCGGGACCTACTATAATTCACCCCTCCACTTT.

The genes are TRBV11-1 and TRBJ1-2; 7 bases are shared with TRBD1. The junction had 10 bases not matched to a gene; V was cut back by 5 bases and J by 4 bases. Germline CDR1 SGHAT, CDR2 FQDESV (reference sequence). The CDR3 is made up of 15 amino acids. The CDR3 loop reads CASSRIEGGGYGYTF. The CDR3 coding sequence is TGTGCCAGCAGCCGTATAGAAGGGGGCGGCTATGGCTACACCTTC.

This clone was seen a few times. V is TRBV5-4 and J is TRBJ2-1; perhaps D is TRBD1 or TRBD2 (6 bases each). Trimming removed 1 base at V and 4 bases at J, with 9 bases between. Per the germline V gene, CDR1 is SGHNT and CDR2 is YYREEE (reference sequence). The CDR3 totals 14 residues. As DNA, the CDR3 is TGTGCCAGCAGCTTGCGGGGGCCATACAATGAGCAGTTCTTC. Its protein product is CASSLRGPYNEQFF.

The V gene is TRBV2, the J gene TRBJ1-4, with a tentative D call TRBD1 (5 bases). This CDR3 has 12 residues. Per the germline V gene, CDR1 is SNHLY and CDR2 is FYNNEI. V was clipped by 6 bases and J by 7 bases, with 9 bases between them. The CDR3 DNA reads TGTGCCAGCAGGATCAGGGTTGAAAAACTGTTTTTT. Its translation: CASRIRVEKLFF.

This clone turned up a few times. This chain uses TRBV28 with TRBJ2-7; a weak D match, TRBD2 (5 bases). Trimming removed 4 bases from V and 0 bases from J, with 7 bases in between. This CDR3 region has 13 residues. Germline loops: CDR1 MDHEN, CDR2 SYDVKM. This CDR3 reads CASSWTSSYEQYF. The CDR3 nucleotides read TGTGCCAGCAGTTGGACTTCCTCCTACGAGCAGTACTTC.

V and J are TRBV28 and TRBJ1-5; perhaps TRBD1 as D (6 bases). Per germline, CDR1 MDHEN and CDR2 SYDVKM. Trimming pared 6 bases from V and 3 bases from J, leaving 12 bases between. The CDR3 is made up of 14 amino acids. The CDR3 sequence: CASSPGQPNQPQHF. CDR3 bases: TGTGCCAGCAGCCCAGGACAGCCCAATCAGCCCCAGCATTTT.

CDR3 amino acids: CASSGDGISGNTIYF. The CDR3 DNA follows: TGCGCCAGCAGCGGTGACGGGATCTCTGGAAACACCATATATTTT. The V call is TRBV4-1, the J call TRBJ1-3; D unclear. Germline CDR1 and CDR2: MGHRA and YSYEKL. The CDR3 is 15 residues long. V was trimmed by 5 bases and J by 0 bases, leaving 11 bases between them.

V usage is TRBV5-4 and J usage is TRBJ2-3, with 8 nucleotides matching TRBD2. The CDR3 extends over 15 amino acids. CDR1 and CDR2 from the germline V gene are SGHNT and YYREEE (reference sequence). V was clipped by 2 bases and J by 4 bases; unmatched bases: 6. CDR3 region: CASSFDRGGPDTQYF. The CDR3 DNA reads as TGTGCCAGCAGCTTTGATCGGGGGGGCCCAGATACGCAGTATTTT.

The DNA of the CDR3 is TGTGCCAGTAGTATGGGGATGCAGGAGAATCAGCCCCAGCATTTT. Protein product: CASSMGMQENQPQHF. V is TRBV19 and J is TRBJ1-5; no definite D call. V was pared by 3 bases and J by 4 bases, with 13 bases between. CDR1 is LNHDA, CDR2 SQIVND, per germline (reference sequence). The CDR3 is 15 amino acids.